Shown below are 14 T cell receptor beta chains from a single sample sequenced in a study of post-analysis software for immune sequencing data. General study findings and limits: Five or six TRBV segments appeared more often in patients than in controls, and TRBV5-6, TRBV5-1 and TRBV20-1 were among these.

Unique molecular identifiers were built into the TCR beta cDNA libraries. TCRdb re-derived calls from the PCR reads in MiXCR, one entry per CDR3 protein. The sample yields roughly 570,000 distinct CDR3 sequences, around a third seen once. These TCRs are of unknown antigen specificity. The sample consisted of blood. These receptor sequences come from a girl between 2 and 17 years old with multiple sclerosis.

Remarks on this clonotype: One junction end does not reproduce the germline sequence, and a read error may be involved. The chain couples TRBV20-1 to TRBJ2-1; a possible D gene is TRBD2 (7 bases). The germline V gene has CDR1 DFQATT and CDR2 SNEGSKA (reference sequence). The CDR3 totals 15 residues. DNA of the CDR3: TGCAATGCTAGACCGGCGGGGGCGAGTTACAATGAGCAGTTCTTC. It codes for CNARPAGASYNEQFF.

The chain has TRBV6-6 and TRBJ2-1; D uncertain. Germline V gives CDR1 MNHNY, CDR2 SVGAGI (reference sequence). The CDR3 is 13 residues long. V was cut by 6 bases and J by 6 bases, with 12 bases left in between. DNA for the CDR3: TGTGCCAGCAGACAAGGAGCTGGCAATGAGCAGTTCTTC. It is translated as CASRQGAGNEQFF.

The CDR3 DNA reads as TGTGCCAGCATTAACTCCCGGGACGACTACAATGAGCAGTACTTC. Amino acids: CASINSRDDYNEQYF. V gene TRBV6-5 combines with J gene TRBJ2-1; D could derive from TRBD1 or TRBD2 (5 bases each). The J call may be mistaken, given a closer DNA end match to TRBJ2-7. Looked up from germline, CDR1 is MNHEY and CDR2 is SVGAGI. There are 15 residues in the CDR3.

The chain is built from TRBV6-6 and TRBJ2-3, with TRBD2 identical over 9 bases. Germline V CDR1 and CDR2: MNHNY, SVGAGI (reference sequence). V dropped 2 bases and J dropped 6; count of bases not matched to a gene: 6. The CDR3 sequence is 15 residues long. The CDR3 coding sequence is TGTGCCAGCAGTTACAGGACTAGCGCGCGGGATACGCAGTATTTT. Translated: CASSYRTSARDTQYF.

This clonotype was detected only a few times. The chain combines TRBV20-1 with TRBJ2-3; the match to TRBD2 covers 10 bases. The germline V gene has CDR1 DFQATT and CDR2 SNEGSKA (reference sequence). The V and J ends lost 5 bases and 2 bases, in that order; junction bases with no gene match: 7. The CDR3 runs to 15 residues. CDR3 coding DNA: TGCAGTGCTGGTAAAGGACTAGCGGACACAGATACGCAGTATTTT. This sequence encodes CSAGKGLADTDTQYF.

The gene calls are TRBV6-1 and TRBJ2-2; 8 bases are shared with TRBD1. The germline gives CDR1 MNHNS, CDR2 SASEGT. Trimming took 5 bases from V and 5 from J; bases not matched to a gene: 7. This CDR3 comprises 15 residues. This CDR3 is CASSRQGRVTGELFF. The CDR3 DNA sequence: TGTGCCAGCAGTAGACAGGGGAGAGTGACCGGGGAGCTGTTTTTT.

The DNA for the CDR3 is TGTGCCAGCAGCATCCGAAGGACGCAGCCCCAGCATTTT. Its translation: CASSIRRTQPQHF. J is TRBJ1-5 and V is TRBV7-8; the D is unclear. Germline loops: CDR1 SGHVS, CDR2 FQNEAQ. V was pared by 5 bases and J by 7 bases, with 12 bases between. The CDR3 is made up of 13 amino acids.

This clonotype was observed a few times. The chain combines TRBV6-1 with TRBJ1-4, with a tentative D call TRBD1 (5 bases). The CDR3 totals 15 residues. V was cut by 1 base and J by 5 bases, with 11 bases left in between. The germline gives CDR1 MNHNS, CDR2 SASEGT. The CDR3 coding sequence is TGTGCCAGCAGTGAAGGAGGGGCAGGCAATGAAAAACTGTTTTTT. This codes for CASSEGGAGNEKLFF.

The chain links TRBV15 to TRBJ1-6; D may be TRBD1 (5 bases). Trimming removed 6 bases at V and 11 bases at J, with 14 bases between. This CDR3 has 13 amino acids. Germline CDR1 reads LNHNV; CDR2 reads YYDKDF (reference sequence). CDR3 amino acids: CATRGSGGAPLHF. The DNA of the CDR3 is TGTGCCACCAGAGGCTCGGGAGGGGCACCCCTCCACTTT.

This clonotype appeared a few times. The rearrangement links TRBV7-8 to TRBJ2-3, with D perhaps matching TRBD1 or TRBD2 (6 bases each). CDR1 SGHVS and CDR2 FQNEAQ come from the germline V gene. Trimming shortened V by 5 bases and J by 5 bases, and 17 bases separated the two germline ends. CDR3 length equals 15 residues. Here the CDR3 reads CASSRGRLGGDTQYF. Written as DNA, the CDR3 is TGTGCCAGCAGCCGAGGGAGACTAGGGGGAGATACGCAGTATTTT.

The CDR3 loop reads CASSNPLNRTIWTGELFF. CDR3 sequence (DNA): TGTGCCAGCAGTAACCCCCTGAACAGGACCATTTGGACCGGGGAGCTGTTTTTT. J is TRBJ2-2 and V is TRBV6-5, with D possibly being TRBD1 (5 bases). Germline CDR1 and CDR2: MNHEY and SVGAGI. The V end lost 5 bases, the J end lost 5 bases, and 24 bases lay between the germline ends. The CDR3 totals 18 residues.

The sample holds one count of this clonotype. The chain is built from TRBV5-1 and TRBJ1-1, with 9 bases that match TRBD1. Looked up from germline, CDR1 is SGHRS and CDR2 is YFSETQ. The ends lost 2 bases at V and 1 base at J; junction bases unmatched: 6. The CDR3 runs 16 residues. Here the CDR3 reads CASSLQGASTNTEAFF. Written as DNA, the CDR3 is TGCGCCAGCAGCTTACAGGGGGCAAGTACGAACACTGAAGCTTTCTTT.

J is TRBJ1-2 and V is TRBV14; D is perhaps TRBD1 (6 bases). Trimming took 3 bases from V and 2 from J, leaving 16 bases between them. Germline V lookup: CDR1 SGHDN, CDR2 FVKESK. The CDR3 has 16 residues. The CDR3 is CASSQRGQRQNYGYTF. The CDR3 DNA reads TGTGCCAGCAGCCAGAGGGGACAAAGACAAAACTATGGCTACACCTTC.

V usage is TRBV2 and J usage is TRBJ2-6; possibly TRBD2 for D (5 bases). Trimming removed 6 bases at V and 4 bases at J, with 16 bases between. Per the germline V gene, CDR1 is SNHLY and CDR2 is FYNNEI. The CDR3 runs 16 residues. The CDR3 loop is CASSQLEGSGANVLTF. The CDR3 nucleotides are TGTGCCAGCAGCCAACTAGAAGGATCCGGGGCCAACGTCCTGACTTTC.